Sequencing of this T cell receptor (beta chain) was carried out in a study of immune evolution from preneoplasia to lung adenocarcinoma. CDR1 and CDR2 (germline): SGDLS, YYNGEE. This CDR3 comprises 15 residues. V gave up 6 bases and J gave up 0 bases; unmatched junction bases: 7. The protocol was immunoSEQ multiplex PCR, while the TCRdb copy is restricted to in-frame clones and leaves out a portion. The sample includes more than 2,500 clones, about 86% of them seen just once. This receptor was identified in a person aged 70 to 85 with invasive lung adenocarcinoma. The sample was FFPE invasive lung adenocarcinoma tissue. The rearrangement links TRBV9 to TRBJ2-3, with 7 nucleotides matching TRBD2. The CDR3 reads CASNGLADSTDTQYF. The CDR3 DNA reads as TGTGCCAGCAATGGGCTAGCGGATAGCACAGATACGCAGTATTTT.